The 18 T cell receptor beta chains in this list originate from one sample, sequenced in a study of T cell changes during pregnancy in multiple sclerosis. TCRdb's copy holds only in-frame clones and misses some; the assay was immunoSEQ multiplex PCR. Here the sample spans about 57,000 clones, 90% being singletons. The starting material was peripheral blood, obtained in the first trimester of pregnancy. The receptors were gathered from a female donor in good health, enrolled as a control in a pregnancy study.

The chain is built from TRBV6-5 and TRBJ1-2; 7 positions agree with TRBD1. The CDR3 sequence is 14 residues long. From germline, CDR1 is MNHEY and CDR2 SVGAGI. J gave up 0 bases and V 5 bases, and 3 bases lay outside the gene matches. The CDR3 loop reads CASSRGTANYGYTF. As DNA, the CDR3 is TGTGCCAGCAGTCGAGGGACAGCTAACTATGGCTACACCTTC.

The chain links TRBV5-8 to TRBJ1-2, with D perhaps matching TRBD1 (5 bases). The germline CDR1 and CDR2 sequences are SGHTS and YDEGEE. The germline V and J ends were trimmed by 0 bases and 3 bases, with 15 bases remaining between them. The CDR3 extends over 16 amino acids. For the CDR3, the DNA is TGTGCCAGCAGCTTGGCCTGGTTGGGGGGAGACTATGGCTACACCTTC. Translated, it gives CASSLAWLGGDYGYTF.

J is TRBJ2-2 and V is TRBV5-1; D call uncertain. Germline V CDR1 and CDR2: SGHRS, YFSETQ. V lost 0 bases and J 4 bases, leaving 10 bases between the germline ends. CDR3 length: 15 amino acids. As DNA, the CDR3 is TGCGCCAGCAGCTTGGCTACTCGCGGCACCGGGGAGCTGTTTTTT. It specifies CASSLATRGTGELFF. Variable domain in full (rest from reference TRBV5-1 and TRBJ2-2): KAGVTQTPRYLIKTRGQQVTLSCSPISGHRSVSWYQQTPGQGLQFLFEYFSETQRNKGNFPGRFSGRQFSNSRSEMNVSTLELGDSALYLCASSLATRGTGELFFGEGSRLTVL.

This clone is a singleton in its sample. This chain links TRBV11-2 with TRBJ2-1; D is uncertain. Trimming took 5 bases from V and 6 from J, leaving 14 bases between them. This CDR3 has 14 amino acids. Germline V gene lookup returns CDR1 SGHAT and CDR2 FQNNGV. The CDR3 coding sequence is TGTGCCAGCAGCCCCCCGTATGGGCGCAATGAGCAGTTCTTC. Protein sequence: CASSPPYGRNEQFF. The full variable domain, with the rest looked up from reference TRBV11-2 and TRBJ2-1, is EAGVAQSPRYKIIEKRQSVAFWCNPISGHATLYWYQQILGQGPKLLIQFQNNGVVDDSQLPKDRFSAERLKGVDSTLKIQPAKLEDSAVYLCASSPPYGRNEQFFGPGTRLTVL.

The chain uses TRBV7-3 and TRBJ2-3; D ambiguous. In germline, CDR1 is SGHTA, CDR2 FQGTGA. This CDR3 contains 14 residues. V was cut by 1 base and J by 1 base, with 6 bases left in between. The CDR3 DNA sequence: TGTGCCAGCAGCTTAAGGTCAGGCACAGATACGCAGTATTTT. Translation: CASSLRSGTDTQYF.

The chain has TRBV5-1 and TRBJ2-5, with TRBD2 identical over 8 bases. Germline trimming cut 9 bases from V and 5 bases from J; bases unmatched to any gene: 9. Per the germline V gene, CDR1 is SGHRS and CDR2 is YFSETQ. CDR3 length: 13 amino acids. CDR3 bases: TGCGCCAATCGAGCGGGAGAGGAGGAGACCCAGTACTTC. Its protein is CANRAGEEETQYF. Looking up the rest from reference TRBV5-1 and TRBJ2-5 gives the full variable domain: KAGVTQTPRYLIKTRGQQVTLSCSPISGHRSVSWYQQTPGQGLQFLFEYFSETQRNKGNFPGRFSGRQFSNSRSEMNVSTLELGDSALYLCANRAGEEETQYFGPGTRLLVL.

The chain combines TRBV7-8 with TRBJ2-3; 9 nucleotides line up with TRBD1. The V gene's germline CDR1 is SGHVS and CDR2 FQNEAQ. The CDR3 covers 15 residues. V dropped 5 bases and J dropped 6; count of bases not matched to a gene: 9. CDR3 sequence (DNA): TGTGCCAGCAGCCGGGCGGGACAGGGCGTCGATACGCAGTATTTT. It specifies CASSRAGQGVDTQYF.

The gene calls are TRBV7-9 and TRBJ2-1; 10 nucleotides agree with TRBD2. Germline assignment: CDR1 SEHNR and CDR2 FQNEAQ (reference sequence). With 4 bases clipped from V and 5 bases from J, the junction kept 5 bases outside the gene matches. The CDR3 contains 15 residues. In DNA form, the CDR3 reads TGTGCCAGCAGCTCCACTAGCGGGGCAAACAATGAGCAGTTCTTC. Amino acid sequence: CASSSTSGANNEQFF.

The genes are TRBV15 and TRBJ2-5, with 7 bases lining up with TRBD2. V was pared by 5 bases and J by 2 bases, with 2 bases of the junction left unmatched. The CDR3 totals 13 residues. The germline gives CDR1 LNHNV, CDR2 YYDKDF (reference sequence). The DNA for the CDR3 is TGTGCCACCAGCGGGACTACTCAAGAGACCCAGTACTTC. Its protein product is CATSGTTQETQYF.

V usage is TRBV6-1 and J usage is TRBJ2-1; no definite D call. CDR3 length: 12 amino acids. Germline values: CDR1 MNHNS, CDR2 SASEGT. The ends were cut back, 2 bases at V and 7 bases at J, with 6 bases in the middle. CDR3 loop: CASSERLNEQFF. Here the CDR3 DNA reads TGTGCCAGCAGTGAACGGTTGAATGAGCAGTTCTTC.

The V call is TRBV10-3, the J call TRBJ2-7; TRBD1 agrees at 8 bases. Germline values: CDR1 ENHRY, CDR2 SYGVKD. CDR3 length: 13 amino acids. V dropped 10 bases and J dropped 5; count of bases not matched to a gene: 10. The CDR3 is CATSPRGHDEQYF. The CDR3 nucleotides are TGTGCCACCTCCCCCAGGGGGCACGACGAGCAGTACTTC.

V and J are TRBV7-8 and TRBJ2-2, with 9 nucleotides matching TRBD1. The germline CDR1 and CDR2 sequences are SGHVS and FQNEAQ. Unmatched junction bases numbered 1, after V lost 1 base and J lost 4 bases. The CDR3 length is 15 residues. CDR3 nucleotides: TGTGCCAGCAGCTTAGAGGACAGGGGCACCGGGGAGCTGTTTTTT. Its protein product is CASSLEDRGTGELFF.

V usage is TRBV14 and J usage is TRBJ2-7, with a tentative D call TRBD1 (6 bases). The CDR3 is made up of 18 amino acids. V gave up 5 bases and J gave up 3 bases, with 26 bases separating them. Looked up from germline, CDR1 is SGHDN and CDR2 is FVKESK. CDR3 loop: CASSKGKVGAKYHYEQYF. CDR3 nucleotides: TGTGCCAGCAGCAAGGGAAAAGTGGGGGCGAAATATCACTACGAGCAGTACTTC.

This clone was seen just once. CDR3 bases: TGCGCCAGCGGCCAACCCAGCTTAGGAACTCACCTCCTAGGGGATTATGGCTACACCTTC. It is translated as CASGQPSLGTHLLGDYGYTF. This chain links TRBV5-1 with TRBJ1-2, with D maybe TRBD1 (5 bases). The germline gives CDR1 SGHRS, CDR2 YFSETQ. V lost 7 bases, J lost 5 bases, and 36 bases lay in between. The CDR3 totals 20 residues.

The CDR3 nucleotides read TGTGCCAGCAGCTTAGTCCGGAACACCGGGGAGCTGTTTTTT. Its protein product is CASSLVRNTGELFF. The V gene is TRBV7-2, the J gene TRBJ2-2; no clear D. The length of the CDR3 is 14 residues. V shed 1 base and J shed 1 base, with 4 bases lying between them. Germline V gene data show CDR1 as SGHTA and CDR2 as FQGNSA.

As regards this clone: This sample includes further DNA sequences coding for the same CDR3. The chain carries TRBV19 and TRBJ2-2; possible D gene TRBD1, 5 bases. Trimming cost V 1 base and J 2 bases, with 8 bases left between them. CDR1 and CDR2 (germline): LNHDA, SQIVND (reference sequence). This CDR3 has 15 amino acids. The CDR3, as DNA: TGTGCCAGTAGTATAGCCCAGGGAAACACCGGGGAGCTGTTTTTT. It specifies CASSIAQGNTGELFF.

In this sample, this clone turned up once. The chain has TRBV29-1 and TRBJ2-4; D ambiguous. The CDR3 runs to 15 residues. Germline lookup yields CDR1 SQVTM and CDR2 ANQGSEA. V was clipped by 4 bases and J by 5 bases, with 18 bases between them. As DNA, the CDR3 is TGCAGCGTTGTAGGCAGTCCCGTGCGGCAAAACATTCAGTACTTC. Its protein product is CSVVGSPVRQNIQYF.

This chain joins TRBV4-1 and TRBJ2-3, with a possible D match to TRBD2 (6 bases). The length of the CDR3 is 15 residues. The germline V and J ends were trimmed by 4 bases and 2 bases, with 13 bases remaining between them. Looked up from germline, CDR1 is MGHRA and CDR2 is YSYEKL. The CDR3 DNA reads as TGCGCCAGCAGCCTCCTAGCGCCGTCCACAGATACGCAGTATTTT. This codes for CASSLLAPSTDTQYF.